The 5 T cell receptor beta chains below were found in one sample sequenced in a study of long-term antiretroviral therapy in people with HIV. The immunoSEQ assay was v3.0, run at survey level. Assay used: immunoSEQ multiplex PCR; TCRdb lists only in-frame clones, some missing. The sample records over 30,000 clones, roughly 82% being singletons. This specimen consisted of unsorted PBMCs, obtained 0.6 years after starting antiretroviral therapy. These receptors came from a young man with HIV.

Only a few counts were recorded for this clone. The V and J genes are TRBV18 and TRBJ1-5; a weak D match, TRBD1 (5 bases). The CDR3 is made up of 13 amino acids. CDR1 KGHSH and CDR2 LQKENI come from the germline V gene. V gave up 3 bases and J gave up 5 bases, with 8 bases separating them. The CDR3 region has the DNA TGTGCCAGCTCACCGTCGGGGGATCAGCCCCAGCATTTT. Protein: CASSPSGDQPQHF.

The chain carries TRBV6-1 and TRBJ2-5; TRBD2 aligns across 8 bases. V shed 8 bases and J 2 bases; nucleotides not matched to a gene: 10. This CDR3 is built from 15 residues. From germline, CDR1 is MNHNS and CDR2 SASEGT. In nucleotides, the CDR3 is TGTGCCAGCGCCACAAGCGGGGGTCCTCAAGAGACCCAGTACTTC. Protein product: CASATSGGPQETQYF.

The rearrangement uses TRBV28 and TRBJ2-3; D is unclear. With 3 bases removed from V and 5 bases from J, the gap between germline ends came to 15 bases. Per germline, CDR1 MDHEN and CDR2 SYDVKM. This CDR3 is built from 15 residues. Written as DNA, the CDR3 is TGTGCCAGCAGTTTCGGTGGGAACGGGCAAGATACGCAGTATTTT. Protein product: CASSFGGNGQDTQYF.

The V and J genes are TRBV18 and TRBJ1-1; maybe TRBD1 (6 bases). V was cut by 4 bases and J by 6 bases, with 18 bases left in between. From germline, CDR1 is KGHSH and CDR2 LQKENI. The CDR3 contains 15 residues. The CDR3 DNA reads TGTGCCAGCTCACTAAACGGGGGCCAGGGCTCTGAAGCTTTCTTT. Translating it yields CASSLNGGQGSEAFF.

V and J are TRBV7-9 and TRBJ2-1; the D is unclear. The CDR3 contains 13 residues. V was clipped by 4 bases and J by 9 bases, with 13 bases between them. CDR1 and CDR2 from the germline V gene are SEHNR and FQNEAQ (reference sequence). The CDR3 sequence is CASSSIERSEQFF. The CDR3 DNA sequence: TGTGCCAGCAGCTCCATAGAACGAAGTGAGCAGTTCTTC.